This is a list of T cell receptor beta chains from one sample in a study of cytomegalovirus exposure and HLA in healthy donors. Sequencing used immunoSEQ multiplex PCR; TCRdb keeps in-frame clones, though not all of them. The table has roughly 150,000 clones, about 73% seen once. The sequenced sample was PBMCs. Receptor source: a woman in her fifties or sixties in good health and CMV-seropositive. Each CDR3 is given with its conserved first and last residue. D genes are given only for firm matches. Rows give clone size only sometimes, using once, few, many, or a class for an expanded clone.

j_call | clone_size | v_call | d_call | cdr3_aa | cdr3_nt
TRBJ2-1 | once | TRBV11-2 | TRBD2 | CASSYRTSGYNEQFF | TGTGCCAGCAGCTACCGGACTAGCGGCTACAATGAGCAGTTCTTC
TRBJ2-7 | . | TRBV28 | . | CASSGLMRGGTYEQYF | TGTGCCAGCAGTGGGCTGATGCGTGGAGGGACCTACGAGCAGTACTTC
TRBJ1-2 | few | TRBV28 | . | CASSLNGREEDGYTF | TGTGCCAGCAGTTTAAATGGCAGGGAGGAAGATGGCTACACCTTC
TRBJ2-1 | . | TRBV6-6 | TRBD2 | CASVGRNEQFF | TGTGCCAGCGTCGGGAGGAATGAGCAGTTCTTC
TRBJ2-2 | few | TRBV27 | . | CASSFEINTGELFF | TGTGCCAGCAGTTTCGAGATTAACACCGGGGAGCTGTTTTTT
TRBJ1-2 | . | TRBV30 | TRBD1 | CAWSSTGNYGYTF | TGTGCCTGGAGTTCGACAGGGAACTATGGCTACACCTTC
TRBJ2-5 | . | TRBV6-6 | TRBD2 | CASTYRGEETQYF | TGTGCCAGCACCTATCGGGGGGAGGAGACCCAGTACTTC
TRBJ2-1 | once | TRBV4-2 | . | CASSQGDAGFGNEQFF | TGTGCCAGCAGCCAAGGTGACGCGGGTTTTGGGAATGAGCAGTTCTTC
TRBJ1-4 | . | TRBV13 | . | CASSPSQGKLFF | TGTGCCAGCAGCCCTTCCCAGGGAAAACTGTTTTTT
TRBJ2-7 | . | TRBV6-5 | TRBD1 | CASSRTGTGSYEQYF | TGTGCCAGCAGTCGAACCGGGACAGGGTCCTACGAGCAGTACTTC
TRBJ2-2 | . | TRBV5-4 | TRBD2 | CASSLGLAGAGELFF | TGTGCCAGCAGCTTGGGGCTAGCGGGAGCGGGGGAGCTGTTTTTT
TRBJ2-7 | few | TRBV19 | . | CASSIDTFSYEQYF | TGTGCCAGTAGTATAGACACTTTTAGCTACGAGCAGTACTTC
TRBJ2-1 | . | TRBV27 | TRBD1 | CASWGQGFNEQFF | TGTGCCAGCTGGGGACAGGGTTTTAATGAGCAGTTCTTC
TRBJ1-1 | . | TRBV19 | . | CASRGNTEAFF | TGTGCCAGCCGAGGGAACACTGAAGCTTTCTTT
TRBJ2-1 | many | TRBV4-2 | TRBD2 | CASSQELAGGIPRLGQFF | TGTGCCAGCAGCCAAGAACTAGCGGGAGGGATCCCCCGCCTTGGACAGTTCTTC
TRBJ1-1 | . | TRBV11-2 | TRBD1 | CASIEYRGREAFF | TGTGCCAGCATCGAATACAGGGGCCGTGAAGCTTTCTTT
TRBJ1-3 | . | TRBV5-4 | . | CASSLGRIGGGTGNTIYF | TGTGCCAGCAGCTTGGGGAGAATCGGGGGGGGAACTGGAAACACCATATATTTT
TRBJ1-1 | . | TRBV7-9 | TRBD1 | CASSLGRGLNTEAFF | TGTGCCAGCAGCTTAGGCAGGGGGCTGAACACTGAAGCTTTCTTT
TRBJ2-7 | . | TRBV6-5 | TRBD1 | CASKPGQGPTEQYF | TGTGCCAGCAAACCCGGACAGGGGCCGACCGAGCAGTACTTC
TRBJ2-7 | . | TRBV27 | TRBD2 | CASSSWTSGGYEQYF | TGTGCCAGCAGTTCGTGGACTAGCGGGGGCTACGAGCAGTACTTC
TRBJ2-1 | . | TRBV7-3 | . | CASSLGGKAYNEQFF | TGTGCCAGCAGCTTAGGCGGGAAGGCCTACAATGAGCAGTTCTTC
TRBJ2-7 | . | TRBV5-6 | TRBD1 | CASSSSPGQGSYEQYF | TGTGCCAGCAGCTCCTCACCGGGACAGGGGTCCTACGAGCAGTACTTC
TRBJ2-7 | . | TRBV2 | . | CASALPIGSSYEQYF | TGTGCCAGCGCCCTGCCGATTGGTAGCTCCTACGAGCAGTACTTC
TRBJ1-2 | few | TRBV18 | . | CASSTSEGYGYTF | TGTGCCAGCTCAACCTCGGAGGGCTATGGCTACACCTTC
TRBJ2-1 | . | TRBV5-1 | TRBD2 | CASSSGLAGVRDEQFF | TGCGCCAGCAGCTCAGGACTAGCGGGAGTACGGGACGAGCAGTTCTTC
TRBJ2-2 | few | TRBV5-6 | TRBD1 | CASSLTGGSAGELFF | TGTGCCAGCAGCTTGACAGGGGGCAGCGCCGGGGAGCTGTTTTTT
TRBJ1-5 | . | TRBV4-1 | TRBD1 | CASSLQGPFNQPQHF | TGCGCCAGCAGCTTACAGGGGCCATTCAATCAGCCCCAGCATTTT
TRBJ2-1 | once | TRBV14 | TRBD2 | CASSQDTSGSNEQFF | TGTGCCAGCAGCCAAGATACTAGCGGGAGTAATGAGCAGTTCTTC
TRBJ1-4 | once | TRBV5-1 | TRBD1 | CASSLVGQGNEKLFF | TGCGCCAGCAGCTTGGTGGGACAGGGGAATGAAAAACTGTTTTTT
TRBJ2-1 | large | TRBV7-9 | . | CASRAVFYNEQFF | TGTGCCAGCAGGGCGGTATTCTACAATGAGCAGTTCTTC
TRBJ1-3 | . | TRBV5-4 | . | CASSRQAPTSGNTIYF | TGTGCCAGCAGCCGGCAGGCCCCAACCTCTGGAAACACCATATATTTT
TRBJ1-5 | . | TRBV6-1 | TRBD1 | CASSDSGGAGQPQHF | TGTGCCAGCAGTGACTCAGGGGGCGCGGGACAGCCCCAGCATTTT
TRBJ2-3 | . | TRBV2 | . | CASLEGILDTQYF | TGTGCCAGCCTGGAGGGAATTCTGGATACGCAGTATTTT
TRBJ1-3 | few | TRBV30 | . | CAWSVLGIRGNTIYF | TGTGCCTGGAGTGTACTCGGGATCCGTGGAAACACCATATATTTT
TRBJ2-7 | once | TRBV5-1 | . | CASSFNSYEQYF | TGCGCCAGCAGCTTCAACTCCTACGAGCAGTACTTC
TRBJ1-1 | . | TRBV6-5 | . | CASSYSNQGNTEAFF | TGTGCCAGCAGTTACTCCAATCAGGGGAACACTGAAGCTTTCTTT
TRBJ2-3 | . | TRBV15 | . | CATSTYPGGTDTQYF | TGTGCCACCAGCACCTACCCGGGGGGCACAGATACGCAGTATTTT
TRBJ1-1 | . | TRBV9 | TRBD1 | CASSAGTGDTEAFF | TGTGCCAGCAGCGCCGGGACAGGGGACACTGAAGCTTTCTTT
TRBJ2-7 | . | TRBV10-3 | TRBD1 | CAISSGTVGEQYF | TGTGCCATCAGCTCCGGGACAGTTGGCGAGCAGTACTTC
TRBJ2-7 | few | TRBV7-6 | TRBD1 | CASSPGQLYEQYF | TGTGCCAGCAGCCCGGGACAGCTCTACGAGCAGTACTTC
TRBJ1-2 | few | TRBV6-1 | . | CASSASGVGYTF | TGTGCCAGCAGTGCCTCGGGGGTTGGCTACACCTTC
TRBJ2-1 | few | TRBV5-1 | TRBD2 | CASSPDSGSGGNEQFF | TGCGCCAGCAGCCCGGATAGCGGGAGTGGGGGCAATGAGCAGTTCTTC
TRBJ1-2 | few | TRBV7-3 | . | CASSSGGGDKYGYTF | TGTGCCAGCAGCTCGGGGGGTGGGGACAAATATGGCTACACCTTC
TRBJ1-2 | few | TRBV28 | TRBD1 | CASSFDRGLGYTF | TGTGCCAGCAGTTTTGACAGGGGTTTAGGCTACACCTTC
TRBJ2-7 | few | TRBV18 | TRBD1 | CASSPGQGSYEQYF | TGTGCCAGCTCACCGGGACAGGGTTCCTACGAGCAGTACTTC
TRBJ2-2 | few | TRBV27 | . | CASSLNRNTGELFF | TGTGCCAGCAGTTTAAACAGGAACACCGGGGAGCTGTTTTTT
TRBJ1-2 | . | TRBV28 | . | CASSFRDGYTF | TGTGCCAGCAGTTTCCGGGATGGCTACACCTTC
TRBJ2-3 | . | TRBV15 | TRBD1 | CATSRGGTGYTDTQYF | TGTGCCACCAGCAGAGGAGGGACAGGGTATACAGATACGCAGTATTTT
TRBJ1-5 | . | TRBV2 | . | CASSRDYNQPQHF | TGTGCCAGCAGTAGGGACTACAATCAGCCCCAGCATTTT
TRBJ2-1 | . | TRBV4-1 | TRBD1 | CAGSQGTGSYNEQFF | TGCGCCGGCAGCCAAGGGACAGGGTCCTACAATGAGCAGTTCTTC
TRBJ2-5 | . | TRBV9 | . | CASSGGTAHRETQYF | TGTGCCAGCAGTGGAGGGACTGCTCATCGAGAGACCCAGTACTTC
TRBJ2-5 | . | TRBV6-5 | . | CASSYSPLRETQYF | TGTGCCAGCAGTTACTCCCCCCTCCGGGAGACCCAGTACTTC
TRBJ2-2 | . | TRBV29-1 | . | CSVGGGTGELFF | TGCAGCGTTGGAGGAGGGACCGGGGAGCTGTTTTTT
TRBJ1-5 | . | TRBV6-5 | . | CASSNRRGEGQPQHF | TGTGCCAGCAGTAATCGACGAGGGGAGGGTCAGCCCCAGCATTTT
TRBJ2-2 | once | TRBV2 | . | CASRNGDTDTGELFF | TGTGCCAGCAGGAACGGGGACACCGACACCGGGGAGCTGTTTTTT
TRBJ2-1 | . | TRBV30 | . | CAWSVRRGAANEQFF | TGTGCCTGGAGTGTACGACGGGGGGCGGCCAATGAGCAGTTCTTC
TRBJ1-1 | . | TRBV11-2 | TRBD1 | CASSTGPGGGTEAFF | TGTGCCAGCAGCACGGGCCCAGGGGGCGGCACTGAAGCTTTCTTT
TRBJ2-3 | . | TRBV28 | TRBD2 | CASSLAGRVADTQYF | TGTGCCAGCAGTTTAGCCGGGAGGGTAGCGGATACGCAGTATTTT
TRBJ1-4 | . | TRBV19 | . | CASSIFGWPNEKLFF | TGTGCCAGTAGTATCTTCGGGTGGCCAAATGAAAAACTGTTTTTT
TRBJ1-1 | . | TRBV27 | . | CASTNTEAFF | TGTGCCAGCACTAACACTGAAGCTTTCTTT